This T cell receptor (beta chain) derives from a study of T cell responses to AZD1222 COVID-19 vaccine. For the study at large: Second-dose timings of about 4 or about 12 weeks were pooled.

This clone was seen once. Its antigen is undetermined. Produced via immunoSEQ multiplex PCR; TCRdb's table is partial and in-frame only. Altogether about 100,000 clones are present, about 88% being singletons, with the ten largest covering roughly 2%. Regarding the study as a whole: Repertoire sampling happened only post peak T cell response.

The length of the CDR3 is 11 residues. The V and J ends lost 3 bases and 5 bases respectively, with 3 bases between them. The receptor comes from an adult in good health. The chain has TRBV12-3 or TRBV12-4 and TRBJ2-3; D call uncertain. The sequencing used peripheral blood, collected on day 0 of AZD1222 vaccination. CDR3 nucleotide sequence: TGTGCCAGCAGTTTTCGAGATACGCAGTATTTT. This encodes CASSFRDTQYF.